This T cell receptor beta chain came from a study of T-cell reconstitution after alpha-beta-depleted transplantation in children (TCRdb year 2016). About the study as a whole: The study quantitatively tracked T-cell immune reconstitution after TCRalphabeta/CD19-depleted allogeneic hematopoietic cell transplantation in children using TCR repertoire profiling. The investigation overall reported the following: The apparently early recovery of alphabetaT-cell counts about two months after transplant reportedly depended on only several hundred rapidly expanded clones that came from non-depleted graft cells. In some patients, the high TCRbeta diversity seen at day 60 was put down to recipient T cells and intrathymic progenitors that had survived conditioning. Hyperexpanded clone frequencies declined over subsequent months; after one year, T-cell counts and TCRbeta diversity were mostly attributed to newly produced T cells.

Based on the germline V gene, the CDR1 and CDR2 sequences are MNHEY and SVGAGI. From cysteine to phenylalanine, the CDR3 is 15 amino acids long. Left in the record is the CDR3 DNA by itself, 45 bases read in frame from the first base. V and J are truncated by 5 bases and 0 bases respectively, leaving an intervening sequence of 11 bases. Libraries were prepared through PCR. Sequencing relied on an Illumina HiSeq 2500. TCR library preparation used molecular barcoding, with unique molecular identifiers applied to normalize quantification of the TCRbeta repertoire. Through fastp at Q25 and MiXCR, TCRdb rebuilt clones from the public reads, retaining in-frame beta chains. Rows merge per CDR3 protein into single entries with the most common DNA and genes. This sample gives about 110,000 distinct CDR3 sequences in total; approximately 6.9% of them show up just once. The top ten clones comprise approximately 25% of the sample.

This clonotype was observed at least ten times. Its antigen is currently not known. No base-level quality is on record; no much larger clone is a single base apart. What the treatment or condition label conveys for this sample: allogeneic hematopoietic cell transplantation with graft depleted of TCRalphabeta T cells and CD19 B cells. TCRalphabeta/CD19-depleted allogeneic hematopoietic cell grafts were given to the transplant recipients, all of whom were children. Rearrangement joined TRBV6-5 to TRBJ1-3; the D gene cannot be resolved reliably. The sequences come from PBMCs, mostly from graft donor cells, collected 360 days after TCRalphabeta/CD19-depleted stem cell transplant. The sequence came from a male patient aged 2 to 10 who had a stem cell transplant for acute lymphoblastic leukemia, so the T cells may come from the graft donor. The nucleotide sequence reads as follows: TGTGCCAGCAGTCTTCGGACGGGCTCTGGAAACACCATATATTTT. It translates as CASSLRTGSGNTIYF.